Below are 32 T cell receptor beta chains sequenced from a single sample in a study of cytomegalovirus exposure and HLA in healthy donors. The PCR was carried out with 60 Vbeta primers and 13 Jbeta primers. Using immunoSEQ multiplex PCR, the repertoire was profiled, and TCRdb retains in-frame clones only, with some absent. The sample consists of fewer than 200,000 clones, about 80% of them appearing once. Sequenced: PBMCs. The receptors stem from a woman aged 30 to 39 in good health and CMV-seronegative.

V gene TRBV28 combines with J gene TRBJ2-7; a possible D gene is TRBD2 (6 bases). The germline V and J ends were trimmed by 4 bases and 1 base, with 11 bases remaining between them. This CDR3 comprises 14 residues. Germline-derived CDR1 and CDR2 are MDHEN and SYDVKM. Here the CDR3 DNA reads TGTGCCAGCAGTTCCTCGGGAGTATCCTACGAGCAGTACTTC. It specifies CASSSSGVSYEQYF.

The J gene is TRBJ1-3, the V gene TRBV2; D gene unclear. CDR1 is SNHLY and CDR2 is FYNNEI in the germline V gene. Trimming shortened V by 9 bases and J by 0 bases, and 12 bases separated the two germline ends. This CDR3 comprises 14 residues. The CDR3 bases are TGTGCCAGATCGGCAGGCAACTCTGGAAACACCATATATTTT. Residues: CARSAGNSGNTIYF.

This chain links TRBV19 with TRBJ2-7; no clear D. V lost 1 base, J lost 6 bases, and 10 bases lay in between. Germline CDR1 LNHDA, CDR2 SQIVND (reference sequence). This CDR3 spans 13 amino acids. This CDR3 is CASSIGLAAEQYF. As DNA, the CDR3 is TGTGCCAGTAGTATAGGATTGGCCGCCGAGCAGTACTTC.

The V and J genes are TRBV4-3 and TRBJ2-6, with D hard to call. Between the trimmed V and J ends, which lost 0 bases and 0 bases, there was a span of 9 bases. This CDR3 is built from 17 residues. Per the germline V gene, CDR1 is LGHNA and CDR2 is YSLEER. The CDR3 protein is CASSQDLTFSGANVLTF. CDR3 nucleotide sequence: TGCGCCAGCAGCCAAGATCTAACGTTCTCTGGGGCCAACGTCCTGACTTTC.

The CDR3 sequence: CASSPLTGVYGYTF. As DNA, the CDR3 is TGTGCCAGCAGCCCCCTGACAGGGGTTTATGGCTACACCTTC. The V and J genes are TRBV2 and TRBJ1-2; 8 bases are shared with TRBD1. This CDR3 comprises 14 residues. Losses at the gene ends were 6 bases for V and 5 bases for J; bases not matched to a gene: 8. In germline, CDR1 is SNHLY, CDR2 FYNNEI.

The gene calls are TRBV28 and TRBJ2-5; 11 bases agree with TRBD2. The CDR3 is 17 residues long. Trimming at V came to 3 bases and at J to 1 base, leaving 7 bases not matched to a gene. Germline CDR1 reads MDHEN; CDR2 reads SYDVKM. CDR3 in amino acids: CASSLASGGTFQETQYF. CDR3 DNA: TGTGCCAGCAGTTTGGCTAGCGGGGGGACCTTCCAAGAGACCCAGTACTTC.

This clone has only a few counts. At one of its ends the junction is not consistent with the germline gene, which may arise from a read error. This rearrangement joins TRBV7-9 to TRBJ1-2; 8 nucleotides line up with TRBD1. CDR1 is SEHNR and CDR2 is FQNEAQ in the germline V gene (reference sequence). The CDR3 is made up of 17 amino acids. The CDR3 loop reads CSSSPHLGQVQNYGYTF. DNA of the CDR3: TGTTCCAGCAGCCCTCACCTGGGACAGGTTCAGAACTATGGCTACACCTTC.

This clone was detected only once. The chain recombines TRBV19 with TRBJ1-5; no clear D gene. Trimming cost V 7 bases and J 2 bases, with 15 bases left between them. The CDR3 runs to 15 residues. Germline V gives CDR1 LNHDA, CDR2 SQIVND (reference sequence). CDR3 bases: TGTGCCAGTAATTTTGAGGGTTATGGCAATCAGCCCCAGCATTTT. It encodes CASNFEGYGNQPQHF.

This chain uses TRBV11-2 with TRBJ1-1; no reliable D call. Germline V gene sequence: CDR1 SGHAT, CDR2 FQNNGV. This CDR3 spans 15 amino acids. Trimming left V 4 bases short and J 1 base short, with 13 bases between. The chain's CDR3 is CASSYTDTQNTEAFF. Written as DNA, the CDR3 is TGTGCCAGCAGCTACACAGATACCCAGAACACTGAAGCTTTCTTT. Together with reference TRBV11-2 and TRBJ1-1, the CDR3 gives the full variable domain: EAGVAQSPRYKIIEKRQSVAFWCNPISGHATLYWYQQILGQGPKLLIQFQNNGVVDDSQLPKDRFSAERLKGVDSTLKIQPAKLEDSAVYLCASSYTDTQNTEAFFGQGTRLTVV.

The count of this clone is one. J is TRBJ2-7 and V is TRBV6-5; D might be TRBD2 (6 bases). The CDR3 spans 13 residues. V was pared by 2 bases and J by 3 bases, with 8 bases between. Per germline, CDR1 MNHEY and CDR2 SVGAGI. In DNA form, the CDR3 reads TGTGCCAGCAGTTACCTAGCGAGCTACGAGCAGTACTTC. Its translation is CASSYLASYEQYF.

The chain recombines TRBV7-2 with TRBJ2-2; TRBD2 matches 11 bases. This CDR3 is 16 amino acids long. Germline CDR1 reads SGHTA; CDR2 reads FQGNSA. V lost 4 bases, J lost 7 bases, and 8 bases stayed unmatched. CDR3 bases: TGTGCCAGCAGCTGGCGCCGGCTAGCGGGGGGCGGGGAGCTGTTTTTT. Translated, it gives CASSWRRLAGGGELFF. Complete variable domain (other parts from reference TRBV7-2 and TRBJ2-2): GAGVSQSPSNKVTEKGKDVELRCDPISGHTALYWYRQSLGQGLEFLIYFQGNSAPDKSGLPSDRFSAERTGGSVSTLTIQRTQQEDSAVYLCASSWRRLAGGGELFFGEGSRLTVL.

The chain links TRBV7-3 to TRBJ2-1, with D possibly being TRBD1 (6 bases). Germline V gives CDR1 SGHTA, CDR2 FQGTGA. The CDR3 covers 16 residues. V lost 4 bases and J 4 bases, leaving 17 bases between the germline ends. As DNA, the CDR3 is TGTGCCAGCAGCTCGATCCAGGGGCCTGCGTACAATGAGCAGTTCTTC. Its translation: CASSSIQGPAYNEQFF. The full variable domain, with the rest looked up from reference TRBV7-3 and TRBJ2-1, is GAGVSQTPSNKVTEKGKYVELRCDPISGHTALYWYRQSLGQGPEFLIYFQGTGAADDSGLPNDRFFAVRPEGSVSTLKIQRTERGDSAVYLCASSSIQGPAYNEQFFGPGTRLTVL.

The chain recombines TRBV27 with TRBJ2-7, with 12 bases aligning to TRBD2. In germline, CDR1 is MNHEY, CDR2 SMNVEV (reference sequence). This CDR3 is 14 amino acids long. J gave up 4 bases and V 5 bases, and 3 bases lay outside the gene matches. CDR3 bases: TGTGCCAGCAGTGCTAGCGGGAGGGTATACGAGCAGTACTTC. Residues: CASSASGRVYEQYF.

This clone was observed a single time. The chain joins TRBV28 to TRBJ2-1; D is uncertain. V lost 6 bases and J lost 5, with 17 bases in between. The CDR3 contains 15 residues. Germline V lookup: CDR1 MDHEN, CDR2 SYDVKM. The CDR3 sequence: CASRQRGLVNNEQFF. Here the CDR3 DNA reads TGTGCCAGCAGGCAACGAGGTTTAGTGAACAATGAGCAGTTCTTC.

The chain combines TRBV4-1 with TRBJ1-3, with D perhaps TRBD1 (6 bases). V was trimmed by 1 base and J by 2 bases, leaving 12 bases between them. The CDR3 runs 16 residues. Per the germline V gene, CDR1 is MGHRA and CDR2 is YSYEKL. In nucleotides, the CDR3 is TGCGCCAGCAGCCAAGCTTCAGGGGCTACTGGAAACACCATATATTTT. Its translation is CASSQASGATGNTIYF.

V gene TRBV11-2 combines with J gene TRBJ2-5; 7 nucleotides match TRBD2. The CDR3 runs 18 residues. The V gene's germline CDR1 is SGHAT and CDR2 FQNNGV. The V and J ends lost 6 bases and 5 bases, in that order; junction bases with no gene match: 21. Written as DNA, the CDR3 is TGTGCCAGCAGGAAGGGCCTTCACGTGGCGGGAGTGGGGGAGACCCAGTACTTC. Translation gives CASRKGLHVAGVGETQYF.

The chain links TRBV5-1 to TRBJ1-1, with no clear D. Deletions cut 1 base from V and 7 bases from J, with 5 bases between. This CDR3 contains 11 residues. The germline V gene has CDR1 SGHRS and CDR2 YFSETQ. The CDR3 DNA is TGCGCCAGCAGCTTGACTGGTGAAGCTTTCTTT. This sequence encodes CASSLTGEAFF.

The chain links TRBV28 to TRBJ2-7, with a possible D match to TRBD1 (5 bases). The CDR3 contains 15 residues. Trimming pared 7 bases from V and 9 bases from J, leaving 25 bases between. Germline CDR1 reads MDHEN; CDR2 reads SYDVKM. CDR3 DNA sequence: TGTGCCAGCACCATTTGGGGAACAGGTAACAACCGGCAGTACTTC. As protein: CASTIWGTGNNRQYF.

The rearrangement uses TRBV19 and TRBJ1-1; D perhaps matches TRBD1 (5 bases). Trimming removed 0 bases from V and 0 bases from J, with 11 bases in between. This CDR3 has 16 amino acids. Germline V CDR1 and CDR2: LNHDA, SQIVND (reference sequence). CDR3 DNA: TGTGCCAGTAGTATAGATCTACAGGTTATGAACACTGAAGCTTTCTTT. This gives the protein CASSIDLQVMNTEAFF.

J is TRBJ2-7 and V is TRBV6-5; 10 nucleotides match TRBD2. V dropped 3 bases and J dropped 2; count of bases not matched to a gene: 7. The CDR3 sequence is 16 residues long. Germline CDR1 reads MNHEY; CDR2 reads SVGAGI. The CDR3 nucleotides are TGTGCCAGCAGTTATGCTAGCGGGAGCCCTACCTACGAGCAGTACTTC. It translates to CASSYASGSPTYEQYF.

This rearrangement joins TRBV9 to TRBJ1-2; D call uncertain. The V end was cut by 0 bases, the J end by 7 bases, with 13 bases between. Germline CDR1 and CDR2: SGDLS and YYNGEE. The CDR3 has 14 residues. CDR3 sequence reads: CASSVVADGGGYTF. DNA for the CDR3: TGTGCCAGCAGCGTAGTTGCAGACGGAGGTGGCTACACCTTC.

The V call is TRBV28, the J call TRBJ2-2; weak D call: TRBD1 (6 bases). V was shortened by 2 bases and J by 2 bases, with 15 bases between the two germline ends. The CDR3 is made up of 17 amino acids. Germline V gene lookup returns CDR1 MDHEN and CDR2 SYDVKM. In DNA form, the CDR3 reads TGTGCCAGCAGTTTAAGCAGGGGCGTCATAAACACCGGGGAGCTGTTTTTT. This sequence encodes CASSLSRGVINTGELFF.

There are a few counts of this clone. CDR3 sequence (DNA): TGTGCCAGCAGCTATAGCGGGCTGGGCGGTGAGCAGTTCTTC. Its translation is CASSYSGLGGEQFF. The gene calls are TRBV11-2 and TRBJ2-1, with 7 bases that match TRBD2. Germline assignment: CDR1 SGHAT and CDR2 FQNNGV. V shed 4 bases, J shed 9 bases, and the junction held 9 bases outside the gene matches. CDR3 length equals 14 residues.

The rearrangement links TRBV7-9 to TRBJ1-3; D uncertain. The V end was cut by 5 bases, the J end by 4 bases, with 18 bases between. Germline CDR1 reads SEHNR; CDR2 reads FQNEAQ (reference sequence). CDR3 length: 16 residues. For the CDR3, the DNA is TGTGCCAGCAGCAGAACCGGGAGCATGGGCGGAAACACCATATATTTT. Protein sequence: CASSRTGSMGGNTIYF.

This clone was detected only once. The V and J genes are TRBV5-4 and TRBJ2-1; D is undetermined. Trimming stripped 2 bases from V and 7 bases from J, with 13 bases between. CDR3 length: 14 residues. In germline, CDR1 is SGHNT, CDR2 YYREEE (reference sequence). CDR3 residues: CASSLPYARNEQFF. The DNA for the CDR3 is TGTGCCAGCAGCTTACCCTACGCGCGGAATGAGCAGTTCTTC.

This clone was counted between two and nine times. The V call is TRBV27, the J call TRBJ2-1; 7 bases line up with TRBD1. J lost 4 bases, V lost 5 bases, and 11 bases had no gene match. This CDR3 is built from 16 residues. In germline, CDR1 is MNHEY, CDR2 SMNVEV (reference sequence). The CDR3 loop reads CASSPQQGRVYNEQFF. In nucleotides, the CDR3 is TGTGCCAGCAGTCCCCAACAGGGGCGGGTATACAATGAGCAGTTCTTC.

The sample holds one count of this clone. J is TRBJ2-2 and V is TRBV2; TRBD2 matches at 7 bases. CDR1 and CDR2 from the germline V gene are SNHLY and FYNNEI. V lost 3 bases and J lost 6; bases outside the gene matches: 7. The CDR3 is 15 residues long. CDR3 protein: CASSETSIVAGELFF. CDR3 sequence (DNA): TGTGCCAGCAGTGAGACTAGCATCGTCGCCGGGGAGCTGTTTTTT.

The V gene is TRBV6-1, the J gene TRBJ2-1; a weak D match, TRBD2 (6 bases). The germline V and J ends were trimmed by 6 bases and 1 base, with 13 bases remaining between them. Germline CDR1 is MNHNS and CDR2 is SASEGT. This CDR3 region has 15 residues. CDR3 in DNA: TGTGCCAGCAGGGCCGGGACTTATTCCTACAATGAGCAGTTCTTC. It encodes CASRAGTYSYNEQFF.

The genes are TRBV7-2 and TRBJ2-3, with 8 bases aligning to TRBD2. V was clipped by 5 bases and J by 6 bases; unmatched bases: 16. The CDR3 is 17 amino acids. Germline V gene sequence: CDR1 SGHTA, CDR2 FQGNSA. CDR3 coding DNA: TGTGCCAGCAGCAATGTACTAGCGGCCTACTCTGAGGATACGCAGTATTTT. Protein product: CASSNVLAAYSEDTQYF. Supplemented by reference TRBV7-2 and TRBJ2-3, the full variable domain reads GAGVSQSPSNKVTEKGKDVELRCDPISGHTALYWYRQSLGQGLEFLIYFQGNSAPDKSGLPSDRFSAERTGGSVSTLTIQRTQQEDSAVYLCASSNVLAAYSEDTQYFGPGTRLTVL.

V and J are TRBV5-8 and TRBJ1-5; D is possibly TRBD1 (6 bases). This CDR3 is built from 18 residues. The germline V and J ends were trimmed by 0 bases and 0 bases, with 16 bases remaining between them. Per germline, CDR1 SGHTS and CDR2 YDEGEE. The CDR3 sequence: CASSLALGTLYSNQPQHF. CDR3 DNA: TGTGCCAGCAGCTTGGCCCTAGGGACACTTTATAGCAATCAGCCCCAGCATTTT.

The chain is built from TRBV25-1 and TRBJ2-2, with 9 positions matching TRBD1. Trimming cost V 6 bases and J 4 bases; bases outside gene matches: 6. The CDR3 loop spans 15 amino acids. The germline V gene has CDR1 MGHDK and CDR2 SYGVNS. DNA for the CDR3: TGTGCCAGCAGCGCCGGGACAGGGTTCACCGGGGAGCTGTTTTTT. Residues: CASSAGTGFTGELFF.

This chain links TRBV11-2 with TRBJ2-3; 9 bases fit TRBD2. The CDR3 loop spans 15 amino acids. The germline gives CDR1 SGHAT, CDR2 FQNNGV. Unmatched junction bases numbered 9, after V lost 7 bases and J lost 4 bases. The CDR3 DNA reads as TGTGCCAGCAAGCGGGAGGTATTTAAGGCAGATACGCAGTATTTT. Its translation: CASKREVFKADTQYF.